This is a list of T cell receptor beta chains from one sample in a study of blood T cells in healthy people across ages. TCRdb re-called the 5' RACE reads with MiXCR, one entry per CDR3 protein. The profile covers about 1.4 million distinct CDR3 sequences, with approximately 59% appearing a single time and 6.5% to 8.5% taken by the ten largest. Material for sequencing was blood. These receptors were taken from a man aged 18 to 29 in good health. Each CDR3 is given with its conserved first and last residue. A D gene is named only where the DNA matches it firmly. Rows give clone size only sometimes, using once, few, many, or a class for an expanded clone.

TRBJ2-7,-,-,TRBV29-1,TGCAGCGTTAGCCAGAATACCTACGAGCAGTACTTC,CSVSQNTYEQYF
TRBJ2-3,once,-,TRBV6-2/TRBV6-3,TGTGCCAGCAGTTACCATGCAGGCCTGAACACAGATACGCAGTATTTT,CASSYHAGLNTDTQYF
TRBJ2-5,few,-,TRBV24-1,TGTGCCACCAGTGATTGGGACAACCAAGAGACCCAGTACTTC,CATSDWDNQETQYF
TRBJ2-7,many,TRBD1,TRBV29-1,TGCAGCGTGTCCGGGACAGGGAGTTACGAGCAGTACTTC,CSVSGTGSYEQYF
TRBJ2-3,few,TRBD1,TRBV24-1,TGTGCCACCAGTGATCGGGACAGTCCTAGCACAGATACGCAGTATTTT,CATSDRDSPSTDTQYF
TRBJ2-5,-,TRBD1,TRBV7-2,TGTGCCAGCAGTCGACCGGGACAGGGAGGAGAGACCCAGTACTTC,CASSRPGQGGETQYF
TRBJ2-5,once,TRBD1,TRBV3-1,TGTGCCAGCAGAGACAAACAGGGGGTAGAGACCCAGTACTTC,CASRDKQGVETQYF
TRBJ2-3,-,-,TRBV4-1,TGCGCCAGCAGCCAAGGGAGGTCTCCAGGCGATACGCAGTATTTT,CASSQGRSPGDTQYF
TRBJ2-7,few,TRBD1,TRBV29-1,TGCAGCGTTGGGGTACAGGGGCGACGCAACTCCTACGAGCAGTACTTC,CSVGVQGRRNSYEQYF
TRBJ2-1,-,TRBD2,TRBV6-5,TGTGCCAGCAGTTACCCACACGGGGGGATTAATGAGCAGTTCTTC,CASSYPHGGINEQFF
TRBJ2-5,few,-,TRBV24-1,TGTGCCACCAGTGACGGCTCCACCGATGCGAAAGAGACCCAGTACTTC,CATSDGSTDAKETQYF
TRBJ2-1,-,-,TRBV20-1,TGCAGTGCGGATAGCGGATCCAGCTCCTACAATGAGCAGTTCTTC,CSADSGSSSYNEQFF
TRBJ1-5,-,TRBD1,TRBV4-1,TGCGCCAGCAGCCAAGAGGGGGGAGGGGGCTTCAGGCCCCAGCATTTT,CASSQEGGGGFRPQHF
TRBJ2-2,once,TRBD2,TRBV11-1,TGTGCCAGCAGCTTAAGCGGGGGTTACACCGGGGAGCTGTTTTTT,CASSLSGGYTGELFF
TRBJ2-7,few,-,TRBV12-3/TRBV12-4,TGTGCCAGCAGTTCATCTAGGGGGGCTGTAAACGAGCAGTACTTC,CASSSSRGAVNEQYF
TRBJ1-2,once,TRBD1,TRBV27,TGTGCCAGCAGTTTATCGACAGGGGAGTTAGTTCATGGCTACACCTTC,CASSLSTGELVHGYTF
TRBJ1-5,-,-,TRBV7-2,TGTGCCAGCAGCTCCGGGCCAGCGAGCAATCAGCCCCAGCATTTT,CASSSGPASNQPQHF
TRBJ2-7,-,TRBD2,TRBV5-6,TGTGCCAGCAGCGGGCGGGAGGGGACGATCTACGAGCAGTACTTC,CASSGREGTIYEQYF
TRBJ2-5,-,TRBD2,TRBV20-1,TGCAGTGCTAAACCGGGGACTAGCGGAAAAGAGACCCAGTACTTC,CSAKPGTSGKETQYF
TRBJ1-3,once,TRBD1,TRBV10-3,TGTGCCATCAGCTCCGGGACAGGCTCTGGAAACACCATATATTTT,CAISSGTGSGNTIYF
TRBJ2-3,-,TRBD2,TRBV12-3/TRBV12-4,TGTGCCAGCAGTCCCGGACTAGCGGGAGGACCAAATACGCAGTATTTT,CASSPGLAGGPNTQYF
TRBJ2-3,-,-,TRBV6-1,TGTGCCAGCAGTGCCTCGAGGACTCGCACAGATACGCAGTATTTT,CASSASRTRTDTQYF
TRBJ1-2,once,-,TRBV5-1,TGCGCCAGCAGCTCGGAGACAGTTTACCTTGGCTACACCTTC,CASSSETVYLGYTF
TRBJ2-5,-,TRBD1,TRBV20-1,TGCAGTGCTAGAGAGAGAAGGGTTAACCGGGACAGGGAATGGAAGACCCAGTACTTC,CSARERRVNRDREWKTQYF
TRBJ2-3,-,-,TRBV5-1,TGCGCCAGCAGCTGGAGGTCGGGGGCCCCCACAGATACGCAGTATTTT,CASSWRSGAPTDTQYF
TRBJ2-5,-,TRBD1,TRBV7-2,TGTGCCAGCAGCCCCTGGACAGGGGGTGCGCAAGAGACCCAGTACTTC,CASSPWTGGAQETQYF
TRBJ2-1,-,-,TRBV2,TGTGCCAGCAGTGATAGTGGATATTACAATGAGCAGTTCTTC,CASSDSGYYNEQFF
TRBJ2-7,-,TRBD2,TRBV5-5,TGTGCCAGCAGCTCCCGACTAGCGGGGACCACCTACGAGCAGTACTTC,CASSSRLAGTTYEQYF
TRBJ2-5,-,-,TRBV28,TGTGCCAGCAGAACGCGGGGCCGAGGGGCCCAGTACTTC,CASRTRGRGAQYF